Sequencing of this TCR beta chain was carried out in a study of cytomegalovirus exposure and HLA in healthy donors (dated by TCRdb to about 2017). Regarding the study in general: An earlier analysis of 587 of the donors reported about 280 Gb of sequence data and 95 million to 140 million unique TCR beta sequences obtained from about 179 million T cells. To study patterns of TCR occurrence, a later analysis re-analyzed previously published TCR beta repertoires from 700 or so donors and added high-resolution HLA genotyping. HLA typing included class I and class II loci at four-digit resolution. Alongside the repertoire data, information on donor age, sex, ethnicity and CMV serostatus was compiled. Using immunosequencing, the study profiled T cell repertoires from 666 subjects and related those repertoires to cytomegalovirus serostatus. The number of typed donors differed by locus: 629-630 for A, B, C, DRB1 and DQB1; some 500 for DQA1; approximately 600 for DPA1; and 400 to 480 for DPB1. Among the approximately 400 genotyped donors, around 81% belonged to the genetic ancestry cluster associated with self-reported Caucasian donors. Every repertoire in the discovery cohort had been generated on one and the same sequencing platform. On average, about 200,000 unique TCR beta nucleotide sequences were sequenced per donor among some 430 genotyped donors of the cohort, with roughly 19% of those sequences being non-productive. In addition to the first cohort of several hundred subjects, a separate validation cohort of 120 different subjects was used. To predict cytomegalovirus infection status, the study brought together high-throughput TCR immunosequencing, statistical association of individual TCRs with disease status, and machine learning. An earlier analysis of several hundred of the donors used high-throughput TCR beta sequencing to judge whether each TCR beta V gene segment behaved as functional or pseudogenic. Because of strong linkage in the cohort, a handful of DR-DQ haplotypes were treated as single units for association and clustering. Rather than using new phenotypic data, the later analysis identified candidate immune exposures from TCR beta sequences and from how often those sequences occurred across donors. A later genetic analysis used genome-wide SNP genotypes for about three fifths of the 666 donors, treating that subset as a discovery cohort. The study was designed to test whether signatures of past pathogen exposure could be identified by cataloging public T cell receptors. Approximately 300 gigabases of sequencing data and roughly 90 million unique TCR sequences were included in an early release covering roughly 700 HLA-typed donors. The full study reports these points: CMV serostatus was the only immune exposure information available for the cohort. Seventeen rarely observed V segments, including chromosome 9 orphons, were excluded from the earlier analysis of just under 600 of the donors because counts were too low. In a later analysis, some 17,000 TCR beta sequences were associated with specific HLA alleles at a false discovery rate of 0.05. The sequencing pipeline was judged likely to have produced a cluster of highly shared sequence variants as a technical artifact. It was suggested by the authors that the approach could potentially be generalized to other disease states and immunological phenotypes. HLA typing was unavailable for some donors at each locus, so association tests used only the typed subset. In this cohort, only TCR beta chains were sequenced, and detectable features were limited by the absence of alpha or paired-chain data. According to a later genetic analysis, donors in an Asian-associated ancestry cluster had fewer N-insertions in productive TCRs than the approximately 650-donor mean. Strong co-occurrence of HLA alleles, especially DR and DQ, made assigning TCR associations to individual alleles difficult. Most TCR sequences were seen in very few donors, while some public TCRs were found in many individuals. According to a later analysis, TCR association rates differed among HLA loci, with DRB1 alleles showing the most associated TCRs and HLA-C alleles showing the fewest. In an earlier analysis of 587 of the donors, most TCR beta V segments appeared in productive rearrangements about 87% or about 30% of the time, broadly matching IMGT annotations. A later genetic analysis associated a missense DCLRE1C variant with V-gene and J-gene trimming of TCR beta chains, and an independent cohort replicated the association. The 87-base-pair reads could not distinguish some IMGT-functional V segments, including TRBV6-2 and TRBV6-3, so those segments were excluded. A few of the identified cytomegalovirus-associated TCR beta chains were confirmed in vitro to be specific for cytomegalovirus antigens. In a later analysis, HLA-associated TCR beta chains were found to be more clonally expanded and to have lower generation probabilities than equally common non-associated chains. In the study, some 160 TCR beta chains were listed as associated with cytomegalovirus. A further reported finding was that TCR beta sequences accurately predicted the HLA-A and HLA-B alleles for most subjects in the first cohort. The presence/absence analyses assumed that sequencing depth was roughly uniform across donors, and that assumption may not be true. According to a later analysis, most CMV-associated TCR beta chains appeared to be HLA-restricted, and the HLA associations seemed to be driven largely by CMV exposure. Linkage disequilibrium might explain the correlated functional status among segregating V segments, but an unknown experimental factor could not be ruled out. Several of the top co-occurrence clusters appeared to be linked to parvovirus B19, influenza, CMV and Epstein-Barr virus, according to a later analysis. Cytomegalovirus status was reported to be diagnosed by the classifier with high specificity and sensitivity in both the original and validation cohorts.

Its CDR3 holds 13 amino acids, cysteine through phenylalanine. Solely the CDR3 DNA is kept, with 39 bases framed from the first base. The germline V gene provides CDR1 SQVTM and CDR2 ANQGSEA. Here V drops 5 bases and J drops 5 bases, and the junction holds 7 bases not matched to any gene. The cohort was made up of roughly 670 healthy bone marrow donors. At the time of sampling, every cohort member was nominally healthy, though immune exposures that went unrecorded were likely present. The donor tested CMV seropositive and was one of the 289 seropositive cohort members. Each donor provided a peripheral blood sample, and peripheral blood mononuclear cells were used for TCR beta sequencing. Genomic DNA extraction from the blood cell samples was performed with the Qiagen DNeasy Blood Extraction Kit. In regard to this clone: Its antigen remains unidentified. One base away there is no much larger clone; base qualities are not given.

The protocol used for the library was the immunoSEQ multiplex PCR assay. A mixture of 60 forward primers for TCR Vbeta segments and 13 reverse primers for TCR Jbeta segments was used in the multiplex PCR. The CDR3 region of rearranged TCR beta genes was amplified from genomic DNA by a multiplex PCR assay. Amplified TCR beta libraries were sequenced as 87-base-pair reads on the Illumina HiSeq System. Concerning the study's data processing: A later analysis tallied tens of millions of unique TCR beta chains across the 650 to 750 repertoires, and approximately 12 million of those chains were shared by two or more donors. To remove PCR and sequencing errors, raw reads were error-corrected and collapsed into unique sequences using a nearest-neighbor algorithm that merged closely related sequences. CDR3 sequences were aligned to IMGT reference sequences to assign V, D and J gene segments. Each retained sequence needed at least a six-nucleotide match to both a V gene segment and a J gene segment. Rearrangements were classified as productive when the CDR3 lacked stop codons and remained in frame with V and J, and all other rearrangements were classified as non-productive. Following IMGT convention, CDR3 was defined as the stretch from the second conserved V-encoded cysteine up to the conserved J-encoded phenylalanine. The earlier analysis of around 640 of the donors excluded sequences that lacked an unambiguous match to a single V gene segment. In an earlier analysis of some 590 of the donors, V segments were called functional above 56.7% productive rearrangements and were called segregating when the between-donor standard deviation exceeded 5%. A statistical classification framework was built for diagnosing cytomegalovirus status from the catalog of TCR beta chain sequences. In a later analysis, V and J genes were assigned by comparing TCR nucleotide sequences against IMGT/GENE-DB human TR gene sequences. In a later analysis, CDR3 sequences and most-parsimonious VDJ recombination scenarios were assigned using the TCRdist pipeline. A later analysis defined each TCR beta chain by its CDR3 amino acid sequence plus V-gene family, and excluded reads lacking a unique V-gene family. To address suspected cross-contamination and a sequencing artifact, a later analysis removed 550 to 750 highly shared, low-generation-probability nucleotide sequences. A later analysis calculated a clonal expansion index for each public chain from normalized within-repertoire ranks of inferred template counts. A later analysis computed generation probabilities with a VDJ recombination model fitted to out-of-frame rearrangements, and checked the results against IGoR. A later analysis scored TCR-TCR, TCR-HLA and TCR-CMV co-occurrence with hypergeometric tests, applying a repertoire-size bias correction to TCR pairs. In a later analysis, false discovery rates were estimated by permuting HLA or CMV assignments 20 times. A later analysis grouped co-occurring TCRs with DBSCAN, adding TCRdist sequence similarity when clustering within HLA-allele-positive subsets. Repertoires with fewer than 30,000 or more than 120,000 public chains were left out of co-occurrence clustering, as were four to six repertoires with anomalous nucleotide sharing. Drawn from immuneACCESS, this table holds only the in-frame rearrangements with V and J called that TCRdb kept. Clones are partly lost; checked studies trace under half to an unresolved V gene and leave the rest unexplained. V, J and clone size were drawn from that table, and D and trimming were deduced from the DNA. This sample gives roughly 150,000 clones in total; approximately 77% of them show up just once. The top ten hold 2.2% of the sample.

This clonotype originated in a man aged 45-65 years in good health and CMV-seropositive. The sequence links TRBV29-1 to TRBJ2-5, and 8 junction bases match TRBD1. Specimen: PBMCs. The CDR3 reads CSVPGGTRETQYF. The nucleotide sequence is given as TGCAGCGTTCCAGGGGGCACGCGGGAGACCCAGTACTTC.